Listed below are T cell receptor beta chains from one sample, sequenced in a study of blood T cell repertoires in COVID-19. Only in-frame clones appear in the TCRdb table, and some are missing; sequencing was by immunoSEQ multiplex PCR. The sample lists fewer than 350,000 clones; over 80% were seen once. The sample was peripheral blood. All receptors come from a woman between 50 and 59 years old with active or convalescent COVID-19. Both conserved end residues are trimmed from each CDR3.

v_gene	CDR3aa
TRBV29-1	SVGGRYNEQF
TRBV27	ASSPVGLLITDTQY
TRBV6-5	ASFIGGAYEQY
TRBV7-9	ASSDGLAGVDEQY
TRBV28	ASSLLGGNTIY
TRBV5-1	ASSFGPGREGGEAF
TRBV12-5	ASLSYNEQF
TRBV28	ASSFPAGGGPQH
TRBV5-1	ASSLAGGDEKLF
TRBV6-5	ASRGLKGSYNEQF
TRBV5-6	ASSVRGQSGYT
TRBV28	ASKRGLAADEQF
TRBV15	ATSGRTGHQPQH
TRBV10-1	ASSETWTQGKERISYGYT
TRBV29-1	SVEPISGNTIY
TRBV29-1	SVAGDANTIY
TRBV11-2	ASSRAGGLTEAF
TRBV28	ASQQGGEKLF
TRBV28	ASSLGGEGPDTQY
TRBV7-9	ASNRVNEQF